The present T cell receptor beta chain was sequenced within a study of shared clonotypes between healthy human individuals. For the study at large: For every donor, three CD4 naive, three CD4 memory, two CD8 naive and one CD8 memory plates were used.

Remarks on this clone: Antigen: not known.

Some clones are missing from TCRdb's copy, which holds only in-frame ones; the method was immunoSEQ multiplex PCR. The sample consists of about 2.4 million clones, 80% to 95% of them appearing once. Study outcomes and limitations: Approximately 4.6% of naive CD4 clonotypes were common to several donors. Blood alone was sampled, and tissue repertoires likely differ. It was the few donors that limited the genetic and exposure-history diversity represented.

Material: naive CD4+ T cells from PBMCs. Subset specified: CD45RA+ positively selected. The TCR sequence derives from a young man in good health. Some clones in this sample may be carry-over from other donors' samples.

CDR3 in amino acids: CASSWPQGSGLAGGTTYNEQFF. CDR3 DNA: TGTGCCAGCAGCTGGCCGCAAGGATCAGGACTAGCGGGAGGGACAACCTACAATGAGCAGTTCTTC. The rearrangement joins TRBV7-6 to TRBJ2-1; TRBD2 matches at 15 bases. Trimming removed 4 bases from V and 2 bases from J; junction bases left unmatched: 18. The germline CDR1 and CDR2 sequences are SGHVS and FNYEAQ. The CDR3 length is 22 residues.